One sample yielded the 30 T cell receptor beta chains listed below, sequenced in a study of shared clonotypes between healthy human individuals. Clones were sequenced by immunoSEQ multiplex PCR, and TCRdb holds only the in-frame ones, with some missing. The sample holds a few million clones; just under 95% are singletons and the top ten take over 1.5%. CD45RO-negative CD8 cells positively selected for CCR7 made up the naive population, which excluded terminally differentiated effector memory CD45RA+ cells. Sequences were obtained from naive CD8+ T cells from PBMCs. The receptors come from a man aged 18 to 29 in good health. Some clones in this sample may be carry-over from other donors' samples.

The CDR3 DNA reads TGTGCCTGGGCACGCGGGCAGAACAATGAGCAGTTCTTC. Translating it yields CAWARGQNNEQFF. This chain connects TRBV30 to TRBJ2-1; TRBD2 is a possible D gene (5 bases). The germline gives CDR1 GTSNPN, CDR2 SVGIG (reference sequence). The CDR3 loop spans 13 amino acids. Trimming shortened V by 5 bases and J by 5 bases, and 13 bases separated the two germline ends.

This chain joins TRBV27 and TRBJ2-3; 9 nucleotides line up with TRBD2. The V and J ends lost 10 bases and 5 bases, in that order; junction bases with no gene match: 13. The CDR3 length is 15 residues. Germline lookup yields CDR1 MNHEY and CDR2 SMNVEV (reference sequence). CDR3 sequence: CATSIPTSGRDTQYF. CDR3 DNA: TGTGCCACCTCAATCCCGACTAGCGGAAGAGATACGCAGTATTTT.

This clone was counted once. The chain carries TRBV27 and TRBJ2-3, with 8 bases aligning to TRBD2. CDR1 and CDR2 (germline): MNHEY, SMNVEV (reference sequence). The ends lost 5 bases at V and 5 bases at J; junction bases unmatched: 12. This CDR3 is built from 16 residues. CDR3 sequence: CASSEGTRPEEDTQYF. In nucleotides, the CDR3 is TGTGCCAGCAGTGAGGGGACTAGACCCGAGGAAGATACGCAGTATTTT.

This clone was picked up one time. A read error is possible here, since a much larger clone lies one base away. The V call is TRBV27, the J call TRBJ1-1; D possibly corresponds to TRBD1 (5 bases). V was shortened by 7 bases and J by 1 base, with 10 bases between the two germline ends. In germline, CDR1 is MNHEY, CDR2 SMNVEV (reference sequence). This CDR3 spans 13 amino acids. The CDR3 reads CASTAGRNTEAFF. The CDR3 DNA reads as TGTGCCAGCACCGCAGGGCGGAACACTGAAGCTTTCTTT.

The V and J genes are TRBV5-6 and TRBJ2-7, with 7 bases matching TRBD1. Per the germline V gene, CDR1 is SGHDT and CDR2 is YYEEEE. The CDR3 length is 14 residues. The V gene end was trimmed by 0 bases and the J gene end by 7 bases; junction bases not matched to a gene: 7. The CDR3 DNA reads TGTGCCAGCAGCTTGGCCACCCGACAGGGTGAGCAGTACTTC. Translation gives CASSLATRQGEQYF.

The J gene is TRBJ2-5, the V gene TRBV7-9, with 10 bases that match TRBD1. The CDR3 has 16 residues. From germline, CDR1 is SEHNR and CDR2 FQNEAQ (reference sequence). J was trimmed by 2 bases and V by 5 bases; bases with no gene match: 8. The CDR3 region is CASSKRDRGRQETQYF. In DNA form, the CDR3 reads TGTGCCAGCAGCAAGCGGGACAGGGGACGACAAGAGACCCAGTACTTC. Based on the CDR3 plus reference TRBV7-9 and TRBJ2-5, the full variable domain is DTGVSQNPRHKITKRGQNVTFRCDPISEHNRLYWYRQTLGQGPEFLTYFQNEAQLEKSRLLSDRFSAERPKGSFSTLEIQRTEQGDSAMYLCASSKRDRGRQETQYFGPGTRLLVL.

The chain has TRBV6-5 and TRBJ2-7; D tentatively reads TRBD1 or TRBD2 (6 bases each). The CDR3 is made up of 14 amino acids. Trimming shortened V by 4 bases and J by 2 bases, and 12 bases separated the two germline ends. The germline CDR1 and CDR2 sequences are MNHEY and SVGAGI. The CDR3 DNA sequence: TGTGCCAGCAGTTCCAAAGGGGGGACCTACGAGCAGTACTTC. The encoded protein is CASSSKGGTYEQYF.

This sequence joins TRBV11-2 and TRBJ2-2, with 14 bases matching TRBD2. This CDR3 contains 17 residues. Trimming cost V 5 bases and J 1 base; bases outside gene matches: 3. Germline V gene sequence: CDR1 SGHAT, CDR2 FQNNGV. The CDR3 loop reads CASSPGLAGGNTGELFF. In DNA form, the CDR3 reads TGTGCCAGCAGCCCAGGACTAGCGGGAGGGAACACCGGGGAGCTGTTTTTT.

V and J are TRBV14 and TRBJ1-4; D is unresolved. Trimming removed 5 bases from V and 0 bases from J, with 10 bases in between. The CDR3 consists of 15 residues. From germline, CDR1 is SGHDN and CDR2 FVKESK. The CDR3 protein is CASSSRLSTNEKLFF. CDR3 DNA sequence: TGTGCCAGCAGCTCGAGGTTGTCAACTAATGAAAAACTGTTTTTT.

The chain joins TRBV2 to TRBJ1-3, with D unresolved. The CDR3 length is 14 residues. Looked up from germline, CDR1 is SNHLY and CDR2 is FYNNEI. V was shortened by 7 bases and J by 8 bases, with 18 bases between the two germline ends. As DNA, the CDR3 is TGTGCCAGCACTCAGGCATTGGAAATTGACACCATATATTTT. It yields the protein CASTQALEIDTIYF. Full variable domain (missing parts from reference TRBV2 and TRBJ1-3): EPEVTQTPSHQVTQMGQEVILRCVPISNHLYFYWYRQILGQKVEFLVSFYNNEISEKSEIFDDQFSVERPDGSNFTLKIRSTKLEDSAMYFCASTQALEIDTIYFGEGSWLTVV.

This chain joins TRBV28 and TRBJ2-7; D is perhaps TRBD1 or TRBD2 (6 bases each). This CDR3 comprises 13 residues. Per the germline V gene, CDR1 is MDHEN and CDR2 is SYDVKM. V was cut by 5 bases and J by 3 bases, with 11 bases left in between. Here the CDR3 DNA reads TGTGCCAGCAGTAGGGGGGCGTACTACGAGCAGTACTTC. It specifies CASSRGAYYEQYF.

This chain uses TRBV27 with TRBJ2-1, with 10 positions matching TRBD2. Trimming took 5 bases from V and 3 from J; bases not matched to a gene: 4. CDR3 size: 15 residues. CDR1 and CDR2 from the germline V gene are MNHEY and SMNVEV (reference sequence). The CDR3 DNA reads TGTGCCAGCAGTATACGGACTAGCGGCTACAATGAGCAGTTCTTC. It encodes CASSIRTSGYNEQFF.

The chain joins TRBV5-6 to TRBJ1-2; D is possibly TRBD1 (6 bases). Germline-derived CDR1 and CDR2 are SGHDT and YYEEEE. The CDR3 extends over 14 amino acids. With 4 bases removed from V and 3 bases from J, the gap between germline ends came to 13 bases. The CDR3, as DNA: TGTGCCAGCAGCACCTCAGGGGTTCACTATGGCTACACCTTC. Translated: CASSTSGVHYGYTF.

The gene calls are TRBV28 and TRBJ1-4; no clear D. Deletions cut 1 base from V and 6 bases from J, with 12 bases between. Per the germline V gene, CDR1 is MDHEN and CDR2 is SYDVKM. This CDR3 region has 15 residues. The CDR3 DNA sequence: TGTGCCAGCAGTTTATTCAGGAGGGAAGATGAAAAACTGTTTTTT. This encodes CASSLFRREDEKLFF. Complete variable domain (other parts from reference TRBV28 and TRBJ1-4): DVKVTQSSRYLVKRTGEKVFLECVQDMDHENMFWYRQDPGLGLRLIYFSYDVKMKEKGDIPEGYSVSREKKERFSLILESASTNQTSMYLCASSLFRREDEKLFFGSGTQLSVL.

This clone was recorded only once. The chain recombines TRBV7-3 with TRBJ2-1, with TRBD2 identical over 9 bases. This CDR3 has 18 residues. The V gene end was trimmed by 2 bases and the J gene end by 5 bases; junction bases not matched to a gene: 13. The germline V gene encodes CDR1 SGHTA and CDR2 FQGTGA. This CDR3 is CASSLLRSGGRADNEQFF. The DNA of the CDR3 is TGTGCCAGCAGCTTACTCCGGAGTGGCGGGAGGGCCGACAATGAGCAGTTCTTC.

This chain joins TRBV19 and TRBJ2-7; D might be TRBD2 (5 bases). V was clipped by 4 bases and J by 3 bases, with 16 bases between them. The V gene's germline CDR1 is LNHDA and CDR2 SQIVND (reference sequence). The length of the CDR3 is 15 residues. CDR3 in DNA: TGTGCCAGTAGTACCCGGGATATAGCAGGCTACGAGCAGTACTTC. Translating gives CASSTRDIAGYEQYF.

The V and J genes are TRBV4-1 and TRBJ2-7; 7 bases match TRBD2. The CDR3 runs 17 residues. V trimming: 7 bases; J trimming: 5 bases; junction bases outside the gene matches: 20. Looked up from germline, CDR1 is MGHRA and CDR2 is YSYEKL. CDR3 sequence reads: CASTPGPLAPEGHEQYF. CDR3 DNA sequence: TGCGCCAGCACCCCTGGGCCACTAGCGCCGGAGGGCCACGAGCAGTACTTC.

The gene calls are TRBV10-2 and TRBJ1-2, with TRBD1 as a possible D gene (5 bases). CDR1 is WSHSY, CDR2 SAAADI, per germline. V lost 3 bases and J 5 bases, leaving 13 bases between the germline ends. This CDR3 spans 14 amino acids. The CDR3 sequence is CASSDRTGRYGYTF. The CDR3 DNA reads TGCGCCAGCAGTGACCGGACGGGGCGATATGGCTACACCTTC.

This chain links TRBV28 with TRBJ2-7; 9 bases agree with TRBD1. CDR3 size: 15 residues. Germline V gene data show CDR1 as MDHEN and CDR2 as SYDVKM. Unmatched junction bases numbered 11, after V lost 6 bases and J lost 5 bases. For the CDR3, the DNA is TGTGCCAGCAGCCCGGAGGACAGGGGACGGCACGAGCAGTACTTC. It specifies CASSPEDRGRHEQYF.

This chain joins TRBV11-2 and TRBJ1-4; the D gene is possibly TRBD1 (6 bases). The CDR3 has 13 residues. The ends were cut back, 5 bases at V and 10 bases at J, with 14 bases in the middle. CDR1 and CDR2 (germline): SGHAT, FQNNGV. The CDR3 sequence: CASSRGTSGKLFF. For the CDR3, the DNA is TGTGCCAGCAGCCGCGGGACATCGGGAAAACTGTTTTTT.

A word on this clone: Within the sample, other DNA sequences also encode this same CDR3. The V and J genes are TRBV27 and TRBJ2-1; D not certain. Looked up from germline, CDR1 is MNHEY and CDR2 is SMNVEV (reference sequence). V was pared by 0 bases and J by 5 bases, with 5 bases between. This CDR3 has 13 amino acids. This chain's CDR3 is CASSLSGNNEQFF. CDR3 in DNA: TGTGCCAGCAGTTTATCAGGAAACAATGAGCAGTTCTTC.

This rearrangement joins TRBV15 to TRBJ2-5, with D possibly being TRBD2 (5 bases). Trimming removed 1 base at V and 0 bases at J, with 21 bases between. From germline, CDR1 is LNHNV and CDR2 YYDKDF (reference sequence). The CDR3 totals 19 residues. The CDR3 DNA is TGTGCCACCAGCAGAGGAGGTCTTAGCGCCCCTGAGTACCAAGAGACCCAGTACTTC. Translated: CATSRGGLSAPEYQETQYF.

The rearrangement joins TRBV7-6 to TRBJ2-2; D is unclear. CDR1 and CDR2 (germline): SGHVS, FNYEAQ. The CDR3 sequence is 15 residues long. V lost 0 bases and J 4 bases, leaving 9 bases between the germline ends. This CDR3 reads CASSLAVVRTGELFF. The CDR3 DNA follows: TGTGCCAGCAGCTTAGCCGTGGTTCGCACCGGGGAGCTGTTTTTT.

The CDR3 sequence is CASIERDYTDTQYF. The DNA of the CDR3 is TGTGCCAGCATCGAAAGGGACTATACAGATACGCAGTATTTT. The rearrangement joins TRBV28 to TRBJ2-3; 7 nucleotides line up with TRBD2. Losses at the gene ends were 7 bases for V and 3 bases for J; bases not matched to a gene: 7. The CDR3 sequence is 14 residues long. Per germline, CDR1 MDHEN and CDR2 SYDVKM.

As concerns this clone: This sample includes further DNA sequences coding for the same CDR3. The genes are TRBV9 and TRBJ2-7; no clear D gene. Trimming took 1 base from V and 4 from J, leaving 6 bases between them. From germline, CDR1 is SGDLS and CDR2 YYNGEE. CDR3 size: 12 residues. The CDR3 region has the DNA TGTGCCAGCAGCGTAAATTCATACGAGCAGTACTTC. Its protein is CASSVNSYEQYF.

This sequence joins TRBV7-6 and TRBJ2-1; 12 bases are shared with TRBD2. V lost 5 bases to trimming and J lost 12 bases; unmatched junction nucleotides: 11. In germline, CDR1 is SGHVS, CDR2 FNYEAQ. This CDR3 has 15 amino acids. The DNA of the CDR3 is TGTGCCAGCAGCGAGACTAGCGGGAGTTTGCGGGGGCAGTTCTTC. It translates to CASSETSGSLRGQFF.

A word on this clone: Within the sample, other DNA sequences also encode this same CDR3. The V gene is TRBV6-1, the J gene TRBJ2-7, with no clear D. CDR1 is MNHNS, CDR2 SASEGT, per germline. V lost 8 bases to trimming and J lost 2 bases, with 13 bases between them. The CDR3 covers 13 residues. CDR3 DNA: TGTGCCAGCCGTGGTAGTGGAGCCTACGAGCAGTACTTC. Its translation: CASRGSGAYEQYF.

The gene calls are TRBV28 and TRBJ1-5, with D uncertain. This CDR3 spans 14 amino acids. V lost 5 bases and J 0 bases, leaving 8 bases between the germline ends. In germline, CDR1 is MDHEN, CDR2 SYDVKM. CDR3 sequence reads: CASSPQYSNQPQHF. The CDR3 bases are TGTGCCAGCAGTCCACAGTATAGCAATCAGCCCCAGCATTTT.

The genes are TRBV4-3 and TRBJ1-1; 10 nucleotides line up with TRBD1. The CDR3 has 19 residues. With 0 bases clipped from V and 3 bases from J, the junction kept 13 bases outside the gene matches. CDR1 and CDR2 (germline): LGHNA, YSLEER. As DNA, the CDR3 is TGCGCCAGCAGCCAAGAGGTCGGTGACAGGGGGCCCGAAGACACTGAAGCTTTCTTT. Protein product: CASSQEVGDRGPEDTEAFF.

In regard to this clone: The same CDR3 arises from other DNA sequences in this sample as well. V gene TRBV27 combines with J gene TRBJ2-7, with D tentatively TRBD2 (6 bases). The V gene's germline CDR1 is MNHEY and CDR2 SMNVEV (reference sequence). The length of the CDR3 is 13 residues. V shed 3 bases and J shed 2 bases, with 8 bases lying between them. The CDR3 region is CASSFGLTYEQYF. As DNA, the CDR3 is TGTGCCAGCAGTTTCGGACTAACCTACGAGCAGTACTTC.